These 26 T cell receptor beta chains were sequenced from one sample in a study of blood T cells in healthy people across ages. Combining a sample-barcoded 5' primer with a J-beta primer mix, a second PCR ran for 7 to 11 cycles. TCRdb fed the 5' RACE reads into MiXCR, producing one record per CDR3 protein. The sample includes roughly 1.7 million distinct CDR3 sequences, approximately 32% of them seen just once. Sequencing was carried out using blood. Receptor source: a woman in her twenties or thirties in good health.

About this clonotype: This CDR3 is missing its conserved last phenylalanine or tryptophan, likely due to a read error. The V and J genes are TRBV6-4 and TRBJ2-2, with 8 positions matching TRBD1. Germline V gene sequence: CDR1 MRHNA, CDR2 SNTAGT. The CDR3 totals 17 residues. V trimming: 6 bases; J trimming: 0 bases; junction bases outside the gene matches: 9. The CDR3 is CASRLPPGQANTGELFL. Written as DNA, the CDR3 is TGTGCCAGCAGACTTCCCCCGGGACAGGCGAACACCGGGGAGCTGTTTTTG.

The table lists this clonotype with a few counts. CDR3 coding DNA: TGTGCCAGCACGCGGTCCCAGGAGGGTAGGGCAGATACGCAGTATTTT. This encodes CASTRSQEGRADTQYF. The gene calls are TRBV6-4 and TRBJ2-3; TRBD2 is a possible D gene (6 bases). The CDR3 extends over 16 amino acids. Germline V gives CDR1 MRHNA, CDR2 SNTAGT. The ends were cut back, 7 bases at V and 4 bases at J, with 21 bases in the middle.

V is TRBV5-1 and J is TRBJ2-1, with D uncertain. The CDR3 totals 15 residues. CDR1 and CDR2 (germline): SGHRS, YFSETQ. The germline V and J ends were trimmed by 0 bases and 2 bases, with 9 bases remaining between them. The CDR3 nucleotides read TGCGCCAGCAGCTTGGAAGGCTATGCCTACAATGAGCAGTTCTTC. Its protein product is CASSLEGYAYNEQFF. The variable domain in full, completed from reference TRBV5-1 and TRBJ2-1, reads KAGVTQTPRYLIKTRGQQVTLSCSPISGHRSVSWYQQTPGQGLQFLFEYFSETQRNKGNFPGRFSGRQFSNSRSEMNVSTLELGDSALYLCASSLEGYAYNEQFFGPGTRLTVL.

This chain links TRBV7-3 with TRBJ1-2; 10 bases line up with TRBD1. The germline CDR1 and CDR2 sequences are SGHTA and FQGTGA. V shed 5 bases, J shed 3 bases, and the junction held 6 bases outside the gene matches. This CDR3 has 15 amino acids. The CDR3 sequence: CASSLTGTGDYGYTF. The CDR3 DNA is TGTGCCAGCAGCCTCACCGGGACAGGGGACTATGGCTACACCTTC. The full variable domain, with the rest looked up from reference TRBV7-3 and TRBJ1-2, is GAGVSQTPSNKVTEKGKYVELRCDPISGHTALYWYRQSLGQGPEFLIYFQGTGAADDSGLPNDRFFAVRPEGSVSTLKIQRTERGDSAVYLCASSLTGTGDYGYTFGSGTRLTVV.

For the CDR3, the DNA is TGCGCCAGCAGCTTGGCTCCCGGTACAGCGGAGAGATACAATGAGCAGTTCTTC. Translated, it gives CASSLAPGTAERYNEQFF. This chain joins TRBV5-1 and TRBJ2-1, with a possible D match to TRBD2 (5 bases). The length of the CDR3 is 18 residues. V lost 0 bases, J lost 4 bases, and 20 bases lay in between. Germline assignment: CDR1 SGHRS and CDR2 YFSETQ.

This clonotype has ten or more counts. The J gene is TRBJ2-5, the V gene TRBV5-1; 7 bases match TRBD1. V gave up 4 bases and J gave up 4 bases; unmatched junction bases: 4. CDR1 and CDR2 from the germline V gene are SGHRS and YFSETQ. This CDR3 has 13 residues. CDR3 in DNA: TGCGCCAGCAGCGCCAACAGGGGAGAGACCCAGTACTTC. Amino acid sequence: CASSANRGETQYF. The full variable domain, in which reference TRBV5-1 and TRBJ2-5 provide the parts outside the CDR3, is KAGVTQTPRYLIKTRGQQVTLSCSPISGHRSVSWYQQTPGQGLQFLFEYFSETQRNKGNFPGRFSGRQFSNSRSEMNVSTLELGDSALYLCASSANRGETQYFGPGTRLLVL.

The rearrangement links TRBV20-1 to TRBJ1-1; TRBD1 matches 10 bases. Per germline, CDR1 DFQATT and CDR2 SNEGSKA (reference sequence). The CDR3 spans 17 residues. V dropped 1 base and J dropped 0; count of bases not matched to a gene: 8. CDR3 sequence: CSARVMKGQGLNTEAFF. The CDR3, as DNA: TGCAGTGCTAGAGTCATGAAGGGACAGGGGCTGAACACTGAAGCTTTCTTT.

The sample holds many counts of this clonotype. This chain links TRBV3-1 with TRBJ2-3; 11 bases are shared with TRBD2. CDR3 size: 16 residues. V gave up 4 bases and J gave up 2 bases; unmatched junction bases: 5. Germline V gives CDR1 LGHDT, CDR2 YNNKEL (reference sequence). The CDR3 sequence is CASSPFSGGATDTQYF. The CDR3 coding sequence is TGTGCCAGCAGCCCCTTTAGCGGGGGGGCCACAGATACGCAGTATTTT.

The chain uses TRBV18 and TRBJ2-7; D ambiguous. V dropped 5 bases and J dropped 1 base, with 12 bases sitting between them. Germline assignment: CDR1 KGHSH and CDR2 LQKENI. The CDR3 contains 14 residues. In DNA form, the CDR3 reads TGTGCCAGCTCAGCAGGCGGAAGGTCCTACGAGCAGTACTTC. Amino acid sequence: CASSAGGRSYEQYF.

This chain links TRBV11-2 with TRBJ2-1, with D possibly matching TRBD2 (6 bases). Germline V gene data show CDR1 as SGHAT and CDR2 as FQNNGV. The CDR3 length is 13 residues. The germline V and J ends were trimmed by 5 bases and 9 bases, with 14 bases remaining between them. The CDR3 region is CASSTRRECEQFF. The CDR3 nucleotides read TGTGCCAGCAGCACCAGACGGGAGTGTGAGCAGTTCTTC.

The chain links TRBV6-8 to TRBJ2-3; 8 nucleotides line up with TRBD2. Germline values: CDR1 MNHGY, CDR2 SAAAGT. The CDR3 runs 17 residues. The V segment lost 5 bases and the J segment 0 bases; nucleotides outside the gene matches: 10. The CDR3 sequence: CASSDNGGVRSTDTQYF. DNA for the CDR3: TGTGCCAGCAGTGACAACGGGGGGGTTAGAAGCACAGATACGCAGTATTTT.

The rearrangement uses TRBV20-1 and TRBJ1-6, with D possibly TRBD1 on 5 matching bases. Looked up from germline, CDR1 is DFQATT and CDR2 is SNEGSKA (reference sequence). There are 14 residues in the CDR3. The V and J ends lost 3 bases and 7 bases respectively, with 13 bases between them. For the CDR3, the DNA is TGCAGTGCTAGTGCTGGGGCGCTGAATTCACCCCTCCACTTT. Encoded protein: CSASAGALNSPLHF.

This sequence joins TRBV2 and TRBJ2-1; D is perhaps TRBD2 (6 bases). V dropped 7 bases and J dropped 6 bases, with 19 bases sitting between them. Germline V gene lookup returns CDR1 SNHLY and CDR2 FYNNEI. CDR3 size: 15 residues. The chain's CDR3 is CASKTRDSFSNEQFF. The CDR3 coding sequence is TGTGCCAGCAAGACCCGGGACTCCTTCTCCAATGAGCAGTTCTTC.

This clonotype came up a few times. The CDR3 spells CASSLPPGQVVREQYF. CDR3 bases: TGCGCCAGCAGCCTCCCTCCGGGACAGGTGGTCCGAGAGCAGTACTTC. J is TRBJ2-7 and V is TRBV5-1; 8 bases are a match to TRBD1. V lost 4 bases to trimming and J lost 7 bases; unmatched junction nucleotides: 16. From germline, CDR1 is SGHRS and CDR2 YFSETQ. This CDR3 has 16 residues.

This clonotype was counted between two and nine times. This sequence joins TRBV27 and TRBJ2-7; a possible D gene is TRBD2 (6 bases). The CDR3 is made up of 16 amino acids. V lost 0 bases and J 2 bases, leaving 14 bases between the germline ends. Germline V gene sequence: CDR1 MNHEY, CDR2 SMNVEV (reference sequence). CDR3 DNA: TGTGCCAGCAGTTTATCGCGGGGAACCCTAGCCTACGAGCAGTACTTC. Translation: CASSLSRGTLAYEQYF.

The gene calls are TRBV27 and TRBJ2-3; 8 bases map to TRBD2. CDR1 MNHEY and CDR2 SMNVEV come from the germline V gene (reference sequence). J was trimmed by 6 bases and V by 3 bases; bases with no gene match: 5. The CDR3 covers 14 residues. The CDR3 nucleotides read TGTGCCAGCAGTTTGGGACTAGATTTCGATACGCAGTATTTT. Residues: CASSLGLDFDTQYF.

The sample holds a few counts of this clonotype. J is TRBJ2-3 and V is TRBV4-2; TRBD2 agrees at 7 bases. There are 16 residues in the CDR3. CDR1 LGHNA and CDR2 YNFKEQ come from the germline V gene. V shed 5 bases and J 1 base; nucleotides not matched to a gene: 9. The CDR3, as DNA: TGTGCCAGCAGCTTCCCTAGTGCGGGGGGCACAGATACGCAGTATTTT. Its translation is CASSFPSAGGTDTQYF.

The table lists this clonotype with many counts. This chain links TRBV7-9 with TRBJ2-5; possibly TRBD1 or TRBD2 for D (5 bases each). From germline, CDR1 is SEHNR and CDR2 FQNEAQ (reference sequence). This CDR3 has 14 residues. V shed 4 bases and J shed 1 base, with 10 bases lying between them. DNA for the CDR3: TGTGCCAGCAGCTCCGTGGGGGTCCAAGAGACCCAGTACTTC. Its translation: CASSSVGVQETQYF.

J is TRBJ1-2 and V is TRBV20-1; 10 nucleotides agree with TRBD1. Trimming removed 6 bases from V and 3 bases from J; junction bases left unmatched: 4. Germline CDR1 DFQATT, CDR2 SNEGSKA (reference sequence). The CDR3 is 13 residues long. The DNA of the CDR3 is TGCAGTGCCCCGGACAGGGGGGACTATGGCTACACCTTC. Translation: CSAPDRGDYGYTF.

This clonotype has at least ten counts. V is TRBV27 and J is TRBJ2-3; D unclear. Deletions cut 6 bases from V and 5 bases from J, with 9 bases between. The germline gives CDR1 MNHEY, CDR2 SMNVEV (reference sequence). The CDR3 is made up of 12 amino acids. CDR3 nucleotides: TGTGCCAGCAGCCCGGGCTTAGATACGCAGTATTTT. It encodes CASSPGLDTQYF.

This clonotype was recorded a few times. The CDR3 protein is CASALSADTQYF. The CDR3 region has the DNA TGCGCCAGCGCCCTTTCGGCAGATACGCAGTATTTT. The V call is TRBV5-1, the J call TRBJ2-3; no clear D. The CDR3 runs 12 residues. Per the germline V gene, CDR1 is SGHRS and CDR2 is YFSETQ. V was clipped by 7 bases and J by 4 bases, with 10 bases between them.

The chain has TRBV10-3 and TRBJ1-5, with unresolved D. Trimming cost V 2 bases and J 6 bases, with 14 bases left between them. Germline CDR1 is ENHRY and CDR2 is SYGVKD. There are 15 residues in the CDR3. CDR3: CAISEMQALRQPQHF. The CDR3 nucleotides are TGTGCCATCAGTGAGATGCAGGCCCTTCGTCAGCCCCAGCATTTT.

This clonotype has a handful of counts. The CDR3 protein is CAISEYLGGRTDTQYF. CDR3 nucleotide sequence: TGTGCCATCAGTGAGTACCTCGGGGGCAGGACAGATACGCAGTATTTT. The rearrangement joins TRBV10-3 to TRBJ2-3; D tentatively fits TRBD1 or TRBD2 (6 bases each). Germline V CDR1 and CDR2: ENHRY, SYGVKD. V dropped 1 base and J dropped 3 bases, with 14 bases sitting between them. The CDR3 sequence is 16 residues long.

This clonotype came up a few times. V and J are TRBV2 and TRBJ2-7, with D perhaps given as TRBD1 or TRBD2 (5 bases each). V lost 7 bases to trimming and J lost 6 bases, with 13 bases between them. From germline, CDR1 is SNHLY and CDR2 FYNNEI. The CDR3 contains 12 residues. CDR3 nucleotides: TGTGCCAGCATCGGGACGGATGGCGAGCAGTACTTC. Residues: CASIGTDGEQYF.

In this sample, this clonotype turned up once. This chain joins TRBV20-1 and TRBJ1-4, with D perhaps matching TRBD1 (6 bases). CDR1 is DFQATT and CDR2 is SNEGSKA in the germline V gene (reference sequence). The CDR3 runs 15 residues. The V end lost 0 bases, the J end lost 8 bases, and 16 bases lay between the germline ends. The CDR3 region is CSARDRAGEDEKLFF. In nucleotides, the CDR3 is TGCAGTGCTAGAGATCGGGCAGGGGAAGACGAAAAACTGTTTTTT.

The genes are TRBV15 and TRBJ2-7; D possibly corresponds to TRBD1 (6 bases). Germline V gives CDR1 LNHNV, CDR2 YYDKDF (reference sequence). The CDR3 loop spans 13 amino acids. V lost 5 bases to trimming and J lost 5 bases, with 13 bases between them. This CDR3 reads CATSPQGRDEQYF. CDR3 DNA sequence: TGTGCCACCAGCCCACAGGGTCGGGACGAGCAGTACTTC.